The T cell receptor (beta chain) described here comes from a study of CD8+ T cells in alopecia areata. Extracted from the samples, RNA was reverse transcribed into cDNA to serve as the sequencing template. TCRdb keeps only in-frame clones here, not all; method: immunoSEQ multiplex PCR. The sample has 80,000 to 100,000 clones; roughly 46% are singletons. The V gene's germline CDR1 is SGHVS and CDR2 FNYEAQ. V was pared by 6 bases and J by 5 bases, with 8 bases of the junction left unmatched. CDR3 length: 15 residues. As to treatment: oral pan-JAK inhibitor, 5-10 mg twice daily. This clonotype was sampled from a human donor with alopecia areata. This chain connects TRBV7-6 to TRBJ2-3; 10 bases fit TRBD2. This sample comprised CD8+ T cells sorted from blood, obtained at week 24, from a patient treated with tofacitinib. The CDR3, as DNA: TGTGCCAGCAGATCGAGCGGGAGGGTTGGAGATACGCAGTATTTT. This gives the protein CASRSSGRVGDTQYF.